This T cell receptor (beta chain) was documented in a study of blood T cells in healthy people across ages. The length of the CDR3 is 14 residues. Germline V CDR1 and CDR2: SGHAT, FQNNGV. V lost 6 bases and J 6 bases, leaving 16 bases between the germline ends. Primed by a sample-barcoded 5' primer and a J-beta primer mix, a second PCR proceeded for about 7 to 11 cycles. Each CDR3 protein gets one entry after TCRdb re-called the 5' RACE reads with MiXCR. The sample has roughly 1,700,000 distinct CDR3 sequences; 28% are singletons. The receptor comes from a young woman in good health. The sequencing sample was made of blood. J is TRBJ2-3 and V is TRBV11-2; D is perhaps TRBD1 (6 bases). The CDR3 DNA sequence: TGTGCCAGCAGTCGCTTGGTGAGGGGGGATACGCAGTATTTT. This encodes CASSRLVRGDTQYF.